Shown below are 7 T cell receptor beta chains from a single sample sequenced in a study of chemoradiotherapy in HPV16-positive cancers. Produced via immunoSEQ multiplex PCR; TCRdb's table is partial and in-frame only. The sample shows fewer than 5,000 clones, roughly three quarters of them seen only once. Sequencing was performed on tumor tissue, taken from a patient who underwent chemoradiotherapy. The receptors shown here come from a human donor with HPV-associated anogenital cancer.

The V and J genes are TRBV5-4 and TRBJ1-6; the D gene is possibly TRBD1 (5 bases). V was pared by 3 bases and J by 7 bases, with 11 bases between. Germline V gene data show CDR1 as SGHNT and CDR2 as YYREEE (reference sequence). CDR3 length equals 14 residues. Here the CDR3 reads CASSYRDLNSPLHF. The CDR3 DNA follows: TGTGCCAGCAGCTACCGGGACCTCAATTCACCCCTCCACTTT.

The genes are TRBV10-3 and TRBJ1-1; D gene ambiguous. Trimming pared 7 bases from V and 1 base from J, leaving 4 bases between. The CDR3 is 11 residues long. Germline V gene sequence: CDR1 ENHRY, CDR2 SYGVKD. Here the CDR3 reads CAIMENTEAFF. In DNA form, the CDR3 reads TGTGCCATCATGGAGAACACTGAAGCTTTCTTT.

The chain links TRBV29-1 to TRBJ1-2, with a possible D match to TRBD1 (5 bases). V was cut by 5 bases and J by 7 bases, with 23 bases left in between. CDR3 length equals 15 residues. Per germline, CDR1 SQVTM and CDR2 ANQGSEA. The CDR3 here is CSVLRQGAPSTGYTF. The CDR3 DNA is TGCAGCGTTTTAAGGCAGGGAGCCCCCTCGACTGGCTACACCTTC.

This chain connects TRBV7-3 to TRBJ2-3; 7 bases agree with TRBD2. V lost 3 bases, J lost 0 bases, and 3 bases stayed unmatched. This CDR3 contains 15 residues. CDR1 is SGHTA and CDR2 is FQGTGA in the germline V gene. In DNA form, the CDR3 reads TGTGCCAGCAGCTTCTCGGGGGGTAGCACAGATACGCAGTATTTT. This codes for CASSFSGGSTDTQYF.

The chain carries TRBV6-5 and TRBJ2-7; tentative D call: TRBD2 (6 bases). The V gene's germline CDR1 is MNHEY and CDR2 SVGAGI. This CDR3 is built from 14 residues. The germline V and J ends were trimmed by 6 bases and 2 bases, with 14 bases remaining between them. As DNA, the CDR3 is TGTGCCAGCAGAGGAGGGCAAGAACCCTACGAGCAGTACTTC. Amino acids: CASRGGQEPYEQYF.

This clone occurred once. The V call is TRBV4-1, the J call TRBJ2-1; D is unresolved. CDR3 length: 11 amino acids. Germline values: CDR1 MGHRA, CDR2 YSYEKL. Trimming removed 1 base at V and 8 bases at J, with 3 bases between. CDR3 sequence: CASSQVDEQFF. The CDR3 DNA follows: TGCGCCAGCAGCCAAGTGGATGAGCAGTTCTTC.

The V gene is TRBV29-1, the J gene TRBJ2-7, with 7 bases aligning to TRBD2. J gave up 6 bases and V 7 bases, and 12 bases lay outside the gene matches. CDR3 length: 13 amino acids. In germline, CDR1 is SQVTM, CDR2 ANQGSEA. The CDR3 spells CSGGWGGGLEQYF. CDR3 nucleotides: TGCAGCGGGGGGTGGGGGGGAGGCCTCGAGCAGTACTTC.